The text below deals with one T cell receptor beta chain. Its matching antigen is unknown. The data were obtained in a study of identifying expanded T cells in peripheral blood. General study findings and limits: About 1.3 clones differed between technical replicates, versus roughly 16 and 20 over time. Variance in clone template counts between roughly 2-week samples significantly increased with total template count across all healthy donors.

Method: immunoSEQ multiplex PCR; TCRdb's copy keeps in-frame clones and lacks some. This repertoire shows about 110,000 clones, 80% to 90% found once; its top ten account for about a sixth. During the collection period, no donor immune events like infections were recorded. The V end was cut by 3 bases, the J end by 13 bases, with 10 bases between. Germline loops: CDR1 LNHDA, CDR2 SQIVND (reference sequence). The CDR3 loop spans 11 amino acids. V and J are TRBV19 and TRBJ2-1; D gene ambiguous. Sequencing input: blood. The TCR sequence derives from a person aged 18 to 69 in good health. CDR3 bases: TGTGCCAGTAGTATCGTCGGAATCCAGTTCTTC. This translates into CASSIVGIQFF.